This T cell receptor (beta chain) was documented in a study of shared clonotypes between healthy human individuals. This clone was recorded only once. Germline assignment: CDR1 MNHNY and CDR2 SVGAGI (reference sequence). The CDR3 totals 13 residues. Trimming pared 6 bases from V and 10 bases from J, leaving 15 bases between. Sequenced by immunoSEQ multiplex PCR; TCRdb stores in-frame clones only, minus some. The data show roughly 680,000 clones, over 60% seen once. The TCR sequence derives from a young woman in good health. V and J are TRBV6-6 and TRBJ1-4; D possibly corresponds to TRBD1 (6 bases). Sequencing input: memory CD4+ T cells sorted from blood. Documented subset: CD45RA-negative fraction. The CDR3 bases are TGTGCCAGCAGCCCACAGGGCGAAGGAAAACTGTTTTTT. This encodes CASSPQGEGKLFF.